These T cell receptor beta chains were read from a single sample in a study of T cell responses to AZD1222 COVID-19 vaccine. Using immunoSEQ multiplex PCR, the repertoire was profiled, and TCRdb retains in-frame clones only, with some absent. The sample records approximately 110,000 clones, approximately 90% being singletons. The specimen comprised peripheral blood, sampled on day 0 of AZD1222 vaccination. The receptors here all came from an adult in good health. Both conserved end residues are part of each CDR3. The D gene is left open where the match is weak. Some rows mark clone size as missing; the rest say once, few, many or name a class of expanded clone.

J gene	V gene	clone size	D gene	CDR3 DNA	CDR3 protein
TRBJ1-6	TRBV7-2	NA	NA	TGTGCCAGCAGCTTAGTACTGGGTTCTAATTCACCCCTCCACTTT	CASSLVLGSNSPLHF
TRBJ2-1	TRBV27	NA	NA	TGTGCCAGCAGTTTACCTAGAGGAGGGCAAGACAATGAGCAGTTCTTC	CASSLPRGGQDNEQFF
TRBJ2-5	TRBV13	NA	TRBD2	TGTGCCAGCAGCTTAGCAGCGGGGGGGCAAGAGACCCAGTACTTC	CASSLAAGGQETQYF
TRBJ2-1	TRBV27	NA	TRBD2	TGTGCCAGCAGTTCGCAACTAGCGACGTCCTACAATGAGCAGTTCTTC	CASSSQLATSYNEQFF
TRBJ1-4	TRBV2	NA	NA	TGTGCCAGCAGCCCTAGGGGGGAGGAAAAACTGTTTTTT	CASSPRGEEKLFF
TRBJ1-3	TRBV29-1	NA	NA	TGCAGCGTCCGCTCTGGAAACACCATATATTTT	CSVRSGNTIYF
TRBJ1-1	TRBV24-1	once	NA	TGTGCCACCAGTGAGGGACAAATGAACACTGAAGCTTTCTTT	CATSEGQMNTEAFF
TRBJ2-2	TRBV5-1	few	TRBD1	TGCGCCAGCCTCCGGGACAGTAACACCGGGGAGCTGTTTTTT	CASLRDSNTGELFF
TRBJ1-1	TRBV6-5	NA	NA	TGTGCCAGCATTAACCACCGGAGGGAGATCGCTGAAGCTTTCTTT	CASINHRREIAEAFF
TRBJ1-6	TRBV15	NA	NA	TGTGCCACCAGCAGAGATCAGGTAGATTCACCCCTCCACTTT	CATSRDQVDSPLHF
TRBJ2-7	TRBV7-9	few	NA	TGTGCCAGCAGTCATTCAGTCTCCTACGAGCAGTACTTC	CASSHSVSYEQYF
TRBJ1-5	TRBV9	NA	NA	TGTGCCAGCAGCGTAACGGGGGACGGCAATCAGCCCCAGCATTTT	CASSVTGDGNQPQHF
TRBJ2-2	TRBV7-3	NA	TRBD1	TGTGCCAGCAGGACAGGGTTGGGCGGGGAGCTGTTTTTT	CASRTGLGGELFF
TRBJ2-7	TRBV3-1/TRBV3-2	NA	TRBD1	TGTGCCAGCAGCCGGACAGGGCTAGCGATCCACGAGCAGTACTTC	CASSRTGLAIHEQYF
TRBJ1-2	TRBV12-3/TRBV12-4	NA	NA	TGTGCCAGCAGTTTAGTCCCACAGGGCGGCTACACCTTC	CASSLVPQGGYTF
TRBJ2-1	TRBV9	NA	NA	TGTGCCAGCAGCGCCCCTCGGGCGGGGACATCCTACAATGAGCAGTTCTTC	CASSAPRAGTSYNEQFF
TRBJ1-6	TRBV2	NA	TRBD1	TGTGCCAGCAATAGGCAGGGGGTTAATTCACCCCTCCACTTT	CASNRQGVNSPLHF
TRBJ2-7	TRBV5-5	NA	NA	TGTGCCAGCAGCTTGGAGTACATTACCTACGAGCAGTACTTC	CASSLEYITYEQYF
TRBJ2-1	TRBV3-1/TRBV3-2	few	NA	TGTGCCAGCAGCCAAGCCCGCCCGGGACTCCGCCCCAATGAGCAGTTCTTC	CASSQARPGLRPNEQFF
TRBJ2-3	TRBV9	NA	NA	TGTGCCAGCAGCGTAGGAGGGGGGAGCGACCCCTTCACAGATACGCAGTATTTT	CASSVGGGSDPFTDTQYF
TRBJ2-2	TRBV4-1	NA	NA	TGCGCCAGCAGCTGGGGACTGACCACCGGGGAGCTGTTTTTT	CASSWGLTTGELFF
TRBJ1-2	TRBV28	NA	TRBD1	TGTGCCAGCAGCCCAGGGGGCGGCTATGGCTACACCTTC	CASSPGGGYGYTF
TRBJ1-6	TRBV28	NA	NA	TGTGCCAGCAGTCTGATTAATAATTCACCCCTCCACTTT	CASSLINNSPLHF
TRBJ2-1	TRBV7-8	NA	TRBD2	TGTGCCAGCAGCACCCTAGGGACTATTGGGACCTCCTACAATGAGCAGTTCTTC	CASSTLGTIGTSYNEQFF
TRBJ1-1	TRBV18	NA	NA	TGTGCCAGCTCACCACCGAGTCACCCCGGAGTTGAAGCTTTCTTT	CASSPPSHPGVEAFF
TRBJ2-5	TRBV3-1/TRBV3-2	NA	TRBD2	TGTGCCAGCAGCCCCCCCCCTTCGGGGGGCCAAGAGACCCAGTACTTC	CASSPPPSGGQETQYF
TRBJ1-1	TRBV18	NA	TRBD1	TGTGCCAGCTCGCGACCACTAACAGGGGGCACTGAAGCTTTCTTT	CASSRPLTGGTEAFF
TRBJ2-7	TRBV5-1	NA	TRBD1	TGCGCCAGCAGCCAAGGGACAGCGACCTACGAGCAGTACTTC	CASSQGTATYEQYF
TRBJ2-1	TRBV27	few	NA	TGTGCCAGCAGCGACGGGAGCTCCTACAATGAGCAGTTCTTC	CASSDGSSYNEQFF
TRBJ2-1	TRBV12-3/TRBV12-4	NA	NA	TGTGCCAGCAGGCCCGCAGATTACAATGAGCAGTTCTTC	CASRPADYNEQFF
TRBJ2-2	TRBV7-6	NA	TRBD1	TGTGCCAGCAGCTTAGGCCCGGGACAGCCTTTGGGGCTGTTTTTT	CASSLGPGQPLGLFF
TRBJ2-3	TRBV6-2/TRBV6-3	NA	TRBD2	TGTGCCAGCAGTTATCGCGGGGGGACAGATACGCAGTATTTT	CASSYRGGTDTQYF
TRBJ2-2	TRBV19	NA	TRBD2	TGTGCCAGTAGTATTATTAGCGCGGGGGTCGTGAACACCGGGGAGCTGTTTTTT	CASSIISAGVVNTGELFF
TRBJ1-4	TRBV24-1	NA	NA	TGTGCCACCAGTAATGCGGATCAGGGAGATGAAAAACTGTTTTTT	CATSNADQGDEKLFF
TRBJ1-5	TRBV7-9	NA	NA	TGTGCCAGCAGCGCGGACAGTTATCAGCCCCAGCATTTT	CASSADSYQPQHF
TRBJ1-6	TRBV18	NA	TRBD1	TGTGCCAGCTCGAGCCGGGACAGGGCCAATTCACCCCTCCACTTT	CASSSRDRANSPLHF
TRBJ1-1	TRBV11-3	once	NA	TGTGCCAGCAGCCGAGGCACGACGAACACTGAAGCTTTCTTT	CASSRGTTNTEAFF
TRBJ2-5	TRBV24-1	once	NA	TGTGCCACCAGTGACCAAATAGGGACCCAGTACTTC	CATSDQIGTQYF
TRBJ1-4	TRBV9	NA	TRBD1	TGTGCCAGCAGCGTAGGAAGGACAGGGTCTAATGAAAAACTGTTTTTT	CASSVGRTGSNEKLFF
TRBJ2-7	TRBV25-1	NA	NA	TGTGCCAGCAGCGCTGGGTCCCACGAGCAGTACTTC	CASSAGSHEQYF
TRBJ2-1	TRBV5-1	NA	TRBD2	TGCGCCAGCAGCATTAGACTAGCGGGATCCTACAATGAGCAGTTCTTC	CASSIRLAGSYNEQFF
TRBJ2-4	TRBV6-5	NA	TRBD1	TGTGCCAGCAGGCCACAGGGGGCGGCCAAAAACATTCAGTACTTC	CASRPQGAAKNIQYF
TRBJ2-7	TRBV12-5	NA	NA	TGTGCTAGTGCCCGTACCTACGAGCAGTACTTC	CASARTYEQYF
TRBJ2-3	TRBV6-4	NA	NA	TGTGCCAGCGGTCAAAATACGCAGTATTTT	CASGQNTQYF
TRBJ1-1	TRBV7-8	once	NA	TGTGCCAGCAGCTTACGCAGGGACTCGGTTACTGAAGCTTTCTTT	CASSLRRDSVTEAFF
TRBJ1-3	TRBV7-9	once	TRBD1	TGTGCCAGCAGTGTCCCGGGACAGGGGAATCTGGCGGGAAACACCATATATTTT	CASSVPGQGNLAGNTIYF
TRBJ1-4	TRBV13	NA	NA	TGTGCCAGCAGCTCCGGGGGCCTCCGGGTGGGAAAACTGTTTTTT	CASSSGGLRVGKLFF
TRBJ1-4	TRBV5-1	NA	NA	TGCGCCAGCCGGGGGGCAGGGCTTAATGAAAAACTGTTTTTT	CASRGAGLNEKLFF
TRBJ2-7	TRBV6-2/TRBV6-3	many	NA	TGTGCCAGCAGTTACTCCAGGGAAGGGTACGAGCAGTACTTC	CASSYSREGYEQYF
TRBJ1-6	TRBV27	NA	TRBD1	TGTGCCAGCAGTTCCCGGACAGGGGGATCTAATTCACCCCTCCACTTT	CASSSRTGGSNSPLHF
TRBJ2-7	TRBV10-3	NA	NA	TGTGCCATCAGGCCCGGGGCCCGCTACGAGCAGTACTTC	CAIRPGARYEQYF
TRBJ1-5	TRBV2	NA	NA	TGTGCCAGCAGTGAACCCAATCAGCCCCAGCATTTT	CASSEPNQPQHF
TRBJ2-1	TRBV5-4	NA	NA	TGTGCCAGCAGTCCCGTAGGGGGGGGTCTCAATGAGCAGTTCTTC	CASSPVGGGLNEQFF